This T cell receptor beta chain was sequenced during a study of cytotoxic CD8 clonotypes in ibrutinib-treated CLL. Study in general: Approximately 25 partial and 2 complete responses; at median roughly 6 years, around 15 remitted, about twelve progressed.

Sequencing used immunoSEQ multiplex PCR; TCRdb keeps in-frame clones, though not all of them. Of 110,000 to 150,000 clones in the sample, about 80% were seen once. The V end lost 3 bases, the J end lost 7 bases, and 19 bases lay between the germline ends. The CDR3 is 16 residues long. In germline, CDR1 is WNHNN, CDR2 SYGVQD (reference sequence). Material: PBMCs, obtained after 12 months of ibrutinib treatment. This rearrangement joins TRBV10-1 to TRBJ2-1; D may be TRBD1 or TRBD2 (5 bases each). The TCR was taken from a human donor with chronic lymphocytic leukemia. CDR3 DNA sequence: TGCGCCAGCAGTGAAGACGAGGGGCGGCTTTTGAATGAGCAGTTCTTC. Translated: CASSEDEGRLLNEQFF.